The 15 T cell receptor beta chains in this list originate from one sample, sequenced in a study of blood T cell repertoires in COVID-19. Sequencing used immunoSEQ multiplex PCR; TCRdb keeps in-frame clones, though not all of them. The repertoire includes some 130,000 clones, about 89% of them detected once, and 10% to 12% sits in the top ten. The source material was peripheral blood. These receptors all come from a woman in her 70s with COVID-19, enrolled during active disease.

The J gene is TRBJ2-3, the V gene TRBV30, with D perhaps TRBD2 (6 bases). Germline CDR1 reads GTSNPN; CDR2 reads SVGIG (reference sequence). CDR3 length: 14 residues. Trimming left V 2 bases short and J 5 bases short, with 14 bases between. Here the CDR3 DNA reads TGTGCCTGGAGTATTGGGGGGTCCGAAGATACGCAGTATTTT. Its protein product is CAWSIGGSEDTQYF.

The rearrangement links TRBV9 to TRBJ1-1, with TRBD1 as a possible D gene (5 bases). Per germline, CDR1 SGDLS and CDR2 YYNGEE. V was trimmed by 4 bases and J by 1 base, leaving 8 bases between them. The CDR3 covers 13 residues. CDR3 sequence: CASSYGQNTEAFF. In DNA form, the CDR3 reads TGTGCCAGCAGCTACGGACAGAACACTGAAGCTTTCTTT. Using reference TRBV9 and TRBJ1-1 for the parts outside the CDR3, the full variable domain is DSGVTQTPKHLITATGQRVTLRCSPRSGDLSVYWYQQSLDQGLQFLIQYYNGEERAKGNILERFSAQQFPDLHSELNLSSLELGDSALYFCASSYGQNTEAFFGQGTRLTVV.

V and J are TRBV18 and TRBJ2-7, with a weak D call TRBD2 (6 bases). The V gene's germline CDR1 is KGHSH and CDR2 LQKENI. Trimming stripped 3 bases from V and 3 bases from J, with 12 bases between. The length of the CDR3 is 14 residues. For the CDR3, the DNA is TGTGCCAGCTCACCCGGGACTCTCAACTACGAGCAGTACTTC. Its translation is CASSPGTLNYEQYF.

The rearrangement links TRBV29-1 to TRBJ2-1, with TRBD1 matching 8 bases. The germline gives CDR1 SQVTM, CDR2 ANQGSEA. The CDR3 loop spans 15 amino acids. V lost 5 bases to trimming and J lost 2 bases; unmatched junction nucleotides: 8. The CDR3 DNA follows: TGCAGCGTTTATAGTTGGACAGGGACCTACAATGAGCAGTTCTTC. Protein: CSVYSWTGTYNEQFF.

The sample holds a few counts of this clone. The chain carries TRBV5-1 and TRBJ2-7; 8 nucleotides match TRBD2. V shed 1 base, J shed 6 bases, and the junction held 6 bases outside the gene matches. The germline V gene has CDR1 SGHRS and CDR2 YFSETQ. The CDR3 covers 14 residues. In DNA, the CDR3 is TGCGCCAGCAGCTTGCCCCGGGGGGGAGGCGAGCAGTACTTC. Translated, it gives CASSLPRGGGEQYF.

The chain is built from TRBV28 and TRBJ1-6; TRBD1 agrees at 11 bases. V lost 6 bases, J lost 6 bases, and 4 bases stayed unmatched. Germline V gene data show CDR1 as MDHEN and CDR2 as SYDVKM. The CDR3 runs 15 residues. CDR3 in DNA: TGTGCCAGCAGCCCGGACAGGGGGCCTAATTCACCCCTCCACTTT. Protein: CASSPDRGPNSPLHF.

The chain uses TRBV18 and TRBJ2-5; D is possibly TRBD2 (6 bases). Trimming shortened V by 2 bases and J by 13 bases, and 17 bases separated the two germline ends. This CDR3 contains 13 residues. Germline values: CDR1 KGHSH, CDR2 LQKENI. CDR3 DNA: TGTGCCAGCTCACCAACCCCGCGGGACCCGCCGTACTTC. It specifies CASSPTPRDPPYF.

The chain couples TRBV6-5 to TRBJ2-5, with 7 nucleotides matching TRBD1. The ends lost 7 bases at V and 2 bases at J; junction bases unmatched: 10. There are 15 residues in the CDR3. CDR1 is MNHEY and CDR2 is SVGAGI in the germline V gene. CDR3 in amino acids: CASMRGTVTQETQYF. CDR3 nucleotide sequence: TGTGCCAGCATGAGGGGGACAGTGACACAAGAGACCCAGTACTTC.

CDR3 region: CASSQGGGQETQYF. In DNA form, the CDR3 reads TGTGCCAGCAGCCAAGGCGGGGGTCAAGAGACCCAGTACTTC. The rearrangement uses TRBV3-1 (or the pseudogene TRBV3-2) and TRBJ2-5; 7 bases map to TRBD2. Germline values: CDR1 LGHDT, CDR2 YNNKEL (reference sequence). Trimming took 1 base from V and 2 from J; bases not matched to a gene: 1. The CDR3 totals 14 residues.

The chain couples TRBV10-3 to TRBJ2-3; 13 nucleotides agree with TRBD2. This CDR3 comprises 16 residues. CDR1 and CDR2 (germline): ENHRY, SYGVKD. Trimming at V came to 7 bases and at J to 1 base, leaving 5 bases not matched to a gene. CDR3 loop: CAITPGTSGGTDTQYF. In nucleotides, the CDR3 is TGTGCCATCACTCCCGGGACTAGCGGGGGCACAGATACGCAGTATTTT.

This clone appeared once. This rearrangement joins TRBV5-1 to TRBJ2-1, with TRBD2 matching over 7 bases. This CDR3 is 16 amino acids long. The J segment lost 5 bases and the V segment lost 0 bases, leaving 8 bases of the junction unmatched. CDR1 is SGHRS, CDR2 YFSETQ, per germline. In DNA, the CDR3 is TGCGCCAGCAGCTTGGCCCGAGCGGGGAAAAACAATGAGCAGTTCTTC. This translates into CASSLARAGKNNEQFF.

The chain is built from TRBV6-5 and TRBJ2-1, with 9 bases matching TRBD1. The CDR3 runs to 13 residues. The germline V gene encodes CDR1 MNHEY and CDR2 SVGAGI. V lost 6 bases to trimming and J lost 8 bases; unmatched junction nucleotides: 5. CDR3 nucleotide sequence: TGTGCCAGCAGAGTGACAGGGGGATATGAGCAGTTCTTC. The encoded protein is CASRVTGGYEQFF.

V is TRBV14 and J is TRBJ2-7, with unresolved D. Deletions cut 2 bases from V and 1 base from J, with 3 bases between. CDR1 SGHDN and CDR2 FVKESK come from the germline V gene. This CDR3 spans 12 amino acids. The CDR3, as DNA: TGTGCCAGCAGCCAACTTTCCTACGAGCAGTACTTC. Its protein product is CASSQLSYEQYF.

The chain recombines TRBV11-2 with TRBJ2-3; TRBD2 matches 14 bases. V dropped 5 bases and J dropped 0; count of bases not matched to a gene: 7. CDR3 length: 18 amino acids. Germline CDR1 reads SGHAT; CDR2 reads FQNNGV. The CDR3 sequence: CASSPGLAGARSTDTQYF. Here the CDR3 DNA reads TGTGCCAGCAGCCCGGGACTAGCGGGAGCCCGCAGCACAGATACGCAGTATTTT.

V and J are TRBV28 and TRBJ1-4; D is uncertain. This CDR3 region has 14 residues. Deletions cut 3 bases from V and 3 bases from J, with 8 bases between. CDR1 is MDHEN and CDR2 is SYDVKM in the germline V gene. This chain's CDR3 is CASSFLNSNEKLFF. CDR3 DNA sequence: TGTGCCAGCAGTTTCCTAAACTCTAATGAAAAACTGTTTTTT. Full variable domain (remainder filled in from reference TRBV28 and TRBJ1-4): DVKVTQSSRYLVKRTGEKVFLECVQDMDHENMFWYRQDPGLGLRLIYFSYDVKMKEKGDIPEGYSVSREKKERFSLILESASTNQTSMYLCASSFLNSNEKLFFGSGTQLSVL.